Here is one T cell receptor (beta chain) with its context. V lost 4 bases, J lost 7 bases, and 13 bases stayed unmatched. Germline CDR1 SGHNT, CDR2 YYREEE (reference sequence). This CDR3 comprises 16 residues. The data originate from a study of blood T cell repertoires in COVID-19. About the study: Acute and convalescent COVID-19 specimens originated in the United States, Italy and Spain.

How the authors handled the data: Amplification of reference gene primers provided the estimated nucleated cell counts. Repertoires were generated with immunoSEQ multiplex PCR, while TCRdb's copy carries only in-frame clones and drops some. D and trimming come from the DNA, and the V and J calls and clone size come from that table. The sample includes 210,000 or so clones, around 88% of them seen just once. The origin of this receptor is a man aged 18 to 35 with active or convalescent COVID-19. The sequenced sample consisted of peripheral blood. The rearrangement links TRBV5-4 to TRBJ2-3; 9 bases are a match to TRBD2. The CDR3 region is CASSTPEREAGNTQYF. CDR3 sequence (DNA): TGTGCCAGCAGCACCCCCGAGCGGGAGGCCGGGAATACGCAGTATTTT.